The rows below give T cell receptor beta chains drawn from one sample of a study of blood T cell repertoires in COVID-19. Clones were read by immunoSEQ multiplex PCR, and TCRdb kept only the in-frame ones, dropping some. The sample gives some 60,000 clones, about 87% of which show up once; approximately 0.99% is in the top ten. Sequencing input: peripheral blood. These TCRs come from a man aged 65-85 years with acute or convalescent COVID-19. Each CDR3 is given with its conserved first and last residue. The D gene is left open where the match is weak. Clone size is not always given. Where it is, it says once, few, many or a class for expanded clones.

D: TRBD1
V: TRBV6-1
J: TRBJ1-2
size: -
CDR3: CASSEAPGGGYGYTF
DNA: TGTGCCAGCAGTGAAGCACCAGGGGGCGGGTATGGCTACACCTTC

D: -
V: TRBV6-5
J: TRBJ1-4
size: -
CDR3: CASTGGATNEKLFF
DNA: TGTGCCAGCACTGGGGGCGCAACTAATGAAAAACTGTTTTTT

D: -
V: TRBV6-1
J: TRBJ2-7
size: -
CDR3: CASSEGTYRGGSYEQYF
DNA: TGTGCCAGCAGTGAAGGGACTTACAGGGGGGGCTCCTACGAGCAGTACTTC

D: TRBD2
V: TRBV9
J: TRBJ2-1
size: -
CDR3: CASSTSGHRGNEQFF
DNA: TGTGCCAGCAGCACTAGCGGTCATAGGGGGAATGAGCAGTTCTTC

D: TRBD2
V: TRBV19
J: TRBJ2-1
size: -
CDR3: CASSSRLAGTYNEQFF
DNA: TGTGCCAGTAGTAGTCGGCTAGCGGGAACCTACAATGAGCAGTTCTTC

D: TRBD1
V: TRBV19
J: TRBJ1-5
size: -
CDR3: CASSMEGTGHQPQHF
DNA: TGTGCCAGTAGTATGGAAGGGACAGGGCACCAGCCCCAGCATTTT

D: TRBD2
V: TRBV7-9
J: TRBJ2-1
size: once
CDR3: CASTPGLGQFF
DNA: TGTGCCAGCACCCCAGGACTAGGGCAGTTCTTC

D: TRBD1
V: TRBV28
J: TRBJ1-2
size: -
CDR3: CASSSPDRYRGYTF
DNA: TGTGCCAGCAGTTCCCCGGACAGGTATCGTGGCTACACCTTC

D: TRBD2
V: TRBV5-1
J: TRBJ2-3
size: -
CDR3: CASSSGGYAGSSTDTQYF
DNA: TGCGCCAGCAGCTCCGGGGGGTATGCAGGATCTAGCACAGATACGCAGTATTTT

D: -
V: TRBV12-3/TRBV12-4
J: TRBJ2-7
size: -
CDR3: CASSLSGGYEQYF
DNA: TGTGCCAGCAGTTTATCTGGGGGGTACGAGCAGTACTTC

D: -
V: TRBV7-9
J: TRBJ1-2
size: -
CDR3: CASSLGTAYGYTF
DNA: TGTGCCAGCAGCTTAGGGACAGCTTATGGCTACACCTTC

D: TRBD1
V: TRBV28
J: TRBJ2-1
size: -
CDR3: CASRSISTGTAPYNEQFF
DNA: TGTGCCAGCCGATCTATTAGTACCGGGACAGCGCCTTACAATGAGCAGTTCTTC

D: -
V: TRBV27
J: TRBJ1-1
size: -
CDR3: CASSFSREDPGKAFF
DNA: TGTGCCAGCAGTTTTTCCCGGGAGGATCCAGGGAAAGCTTTCTTT

D: -
V: TRBV7-9
J: TRBJ1-4
size: -
CDR3: CASGLGLSIEKLFF
DNA: TGTGCCAGCGGCTTGGGACTTAGTATAGAAAAACTGTTTTTT

D: TRBD2
V: TRBV24-1
J: TRBJ2-1
size: once
CDR3: CATSDSKRTSGSYEQFF
DNA: TGTGCCACCAGTGACTCCAAACGGACTAGCGGGAGTTATGAGCAGTTCTTC

D: TRBD2
V: TRBV24-1
J: TRBJ2-5
size: -
CDR3: CATSDPAWAGGDRWETQYF
DNA: TGTGCCACCAGTGATCCCGCCTGGGCGGGAGGGGATCGATGGGAGACCCAGTACTTC

D: -
V: TRBV3-1/TRBV3-2
J: TRBJ2-7
size: -
CDR3: CASSRGGGYEQYF
DNA: TGTGCCAGCAGCCGAGGGGGGGGATACGAGCAGTACTTC

D: TRBD1
V: TRBV25-1
J: TRBJ2-7
size: -
CDR3: CASSDPRDRASYEQYF
DNA: TGTGCCAGCAGTGATCCCAGGGACAGGGCCTCCTACGAGCAGTACTTC

D: -
V: TRBV30
J: TRBJ1-6
size: -
CDR3: CAWSYPGGSNSPLHF
DNA: TGTGCCTGGAGTTACCCGGGGGGGTCAAATTCACCCCTCCACTTT

D: -
V: TRBV3-1/TRBV3-2
J: TRBJ2-1
size: -
CDR3: CASSQEQRPYNEQFF
DNA: TGTGCCAGCAGCCAAGAACAGAGACCCTACAATGAGCAGTTCTTC

D: -
V: TRBV7-7
J: TRBJ2-2
size: -
CDR3: CASSLQDGRGTGELFF
DNA: TGTGCTAGCAGCCTCCAGGACGGGAGAGGGACCGGGGAGCTGTTTTTT

D: TRBD1
V: TRBV25-1
J: TRBJ1-6
size: few
CDR3: CASSESGTGFLRPLHF
DNA: TGTGCCAGCAGTGAGTCCGGGACAGGGTTCCTTAGACCCCTCCACTTT

D: -
V: TRBV11-2
J: TRBJ1-4
size: -
CDR3: CASSFFTEKLFF
DNA: TGTGCCAGCAGCTTTTTTACAGAAAAACTGTTTTTT

D: TRBD1
V: TRBV6-4
J: TRBJ2-7
size: -
CDR3: CASSSDRGYEQYF
DNA: TGTGCCAGCAGTTCCGACAGGGGATACGAGCAGTACTTC

D: -
V: TRBV10-3
J: TRBJ2-1
size: -
CDR3: CATGTGDNEQFF
DNA: TGTGCCACCGGAACTGGAGACAATGAGCAGTTCTTC

D: TRBD1
V: TRBV29-1
J: TRBJ1-1
size: -
CDR3: CSVEGGTRGRTEAFF
DNA: TGCAGCGTTGAAGGGGGGACCAGGGGGAGGACTGAAGCTTTCTTT

D: TRBD2
V: TRBV28
J: TRBJ2-1
size: -
CDR3: CASLPGTSGYNEQFF
DNA: TGTGCCAGCCTTCCCGGGACTAGCGGTTACAATGAGCAGTTCTTC

D: TRBD2
V: TRBV11-2
J: TRBJ2-7
size: -
CDR3: CASSFSGGTYEQYF
DNA: TGTGCCAGCAGCTTCTCCGGGGGGACCTACGAGCAGTACTTC

D: TRBD1
V: TRBV7-2
J: TRBJ1-3
size: -
CDR3: CAATDPNRGSKSGNTIYF
DNA: TGTGCCGCCACCGACCCTAACAGGGGATCTAAGTCTGGAAACACCATATATTTT

D: TRBD1
V: TRBV5-1
J: TRBJ2-5
size: -
CDR3: CASSFSTGEETQYF
DNA: TGCGCCAGCAGCTTTTCGACAGGGGAAGAGACCCAGTACTTC

D: -
V: TRBV5-1
J: TRBJ2-6
size: once
CDR3: CASSFGGSGANVLTF
DNA: TGCGCCAGCAGCTTCGGGGGCTCTGGGGCCAACGTCCTGACTTTC

D: -
V: TRBV7-8
J: TRBJ1-5
size: -
CDR3: CASSLGSVGSNQPQHF
DNA: TGTGCCAGCAGCTTAGGGTCGGTCGGGAGCAATCAGCCCCAGCATTTT

D: -
V: TRBV28
J: TRBJ2-4
size: -
CDR3: CASSPDQGTNIQYF
DNA: TGTGCCAGCAGCCCGGACCAGGGAACAAACATTCAGTACTTC

D: -
V: TRBV12-3/TRBV12-4
J: TRBJ2-2
size: few
CDR3: CASSPRTGELFF
DNA: TGTGCCAGCAGTCCGAGGACCGGGGAGCTGTTTTTT

D: -
V: TRBV18
J: TRBJ1-3
size: -
CDR3: CASSPLISRAGAGSGNTIYF
DNA: TGTGCCAGCTCACCACTTATATCGCGAGCAGGAGCGGGGTCTGGAAACACCATATATTTT

D: -
V: TRBV7-9
J: TRBJ2-7
size: once
CDR3: CASTSSPYEQYF
DNA: TGTGCCAGCACGTCCAGTCCGTACGAGCAGTACTTC

D: -
V: TRBV7-8
J: TRBJ1-5
size: -
CDR3: CASSLGTRGAQPQHF
DNA: TGTGCCAGCAGCTTAGGAACCAGGGGTGCTCAGCCCCAGCATTTT

D: -
V: TRBV27
J: TRBJ2-7
size: few
CDR3: CASSFRQGLYEQYF
DNA: TGTGCCAGCAGTTTTCGGCAGGGTCTATACGAGCAGTACTTC

D: TRBD1
V: TRBV5-1
J: TRBJ2-7
size: -
CDR3: CASSSPGQPYEQYF
DNA: TGCGCCAGCAGCTCCCCGGGACAGCCCTACGAGCAGTACTTC

D: TRBD1
V: TRBV27
J: TRBJ1-5
size: -
CDR3: CASSHTGGNQPQHF
DNA: TGTGCCAGCAGCCATACAGGGGGCAATCAGCCCCAGCATTTT

D: -
V: TRBV3-1/TRBV3-2
J: TRBJ1-5
size: -
CDR3: CASSQERQPQHF
DNA: TGTGCCAGCAGCCAAGAGCGTCAGCCCCAGCATTTT

D: TRBD2
V: TRBV15
J: TRBJ2-1
size: once
CDR3: CATILIPPSGGFNEQFF
DNA: TGTGCCACCATCTTAATCCCCCCTAGCGGGGGATTTAATGAGCAGTTCTTC

D: TRBD1
V: TRBV5-4
J: TRBJ1-3
size: -
CDR3: CASSIGTGASGNTIYF
DNA: TGTGCCAGCAGCATCGGGACAGGAGCCTCTGGAAACACCATATATTTT

D: -
V: TRBV27
J: TRBJ2-7
size: -
CDR3: CASSFQALAIYEQYF
DNA: TGTGCCAGCAGTTTTCAGGCCCTAGCTATCTACGAGCAGTACTTC

D: TRBD1
V: TRBV28
J: TRBJ2-1
size: -
CDR3: CASSGLDRGPPLVPYNEQFF
DNA: TGTGCCAGCAGTGGACTCGACAGGGGGCCCCCTTTGGTCCCCTACAATGAGCAGTTCTTC

D: -
V: TRBV6-6
J: TRBJ2-7
size: -
CDR3: CASRSPGVNEQYF
DNA: TGTGCCAGCAGGTCCCCCGGGGTAAACGAGCAGTACTTC

D: -
V: TRBV20-1
J: TRBJ1-2
size: -
CDR3: CSASPGPGDGYTF
DNA: TGCAGTGCTAGTCCGGGTCCCGGGGATGGCTACACCTTC

D: -
V: TRBV19
J: TRBJ2-3
size: -
CDR3: CASSIIGDTDTQYF
DNA: TGTGCCAGTAGTATCATCGGGGACACAGATACGCAGTATTTT

D: TRBD2
V: TRBV9
J: TRBJ2-2
size: once
CDR3: CASSAKRGVNTGELFF
DNA: TGTGCCAGCAGCGCTAAGCGGGGGGTAAACACCGGGGAGCTGTTTTTT

D: TRBD1
V: TRBV19
J: TRBJ1-3
size: -
CDR3: CASRDRGSGNTIYF
DNA: TGTGCCAGTAGGGACAGGGGGTCTGGAAACACCATATATTTT